Listed here are 15 T cell receptor beta chains from one sample, sequenced in a study of beta chain features in type 1 diabetes. Study results and limitations: Significant though moderate, a shortening of TCRB CDR3s appeared in all four CD4+ subsets of Type 1 diabetes patients.

Expressed TCRB transcripts were sequenced after all isolated RNA was converted to cDNA. The table came from immunoSEQ multiplex PCR; TCRdb's copy has only in-frame clones and leaves some out. The repertoire has about 390,000 clones, 8.5% to 10% of them found once; the top ten carry about 0.63%. These receptors' targets are unknown. The specimen was central memory CD4+ T cells from blood. The receptors stem from a young man with type 1 diabetes.

This clone has ten or more counts. The chain uses TRBV10-3 and TRBJ1-1; D is perhaps TRBD1 (5 bases). This CDR3 region has 15 residues. Trimming took 6 bases from V and 1 from J, leaving 15 bases between them. Germline-derived CDR1 and CDR2 are ENHRY and SYGVKD. CDR3 sequence (DNA): TGTGCCATCAGCGCCTTCCAGGGCTCGAACACTGAAGCTTTCTTT. This gives the protein CAISAFQGSNTEAFF.

The chain employs TRBV28 and TRBJ2-7; 12 bases are a match to TRBD1. The CDR3 contains 14 residues. V lost 4 bases to trimming and J lost 7 bases; unmatched junction nucleotides: 5. Germline lookup yields CDR1 MDHEN and CDR2 SYDVKM. The CDR3 coding sequence is TGTGCCAGCAGTTCCGGGACAGGGGGCGCAGAGCAGTACTTC. Amino acids: CASSSGTGGAEQYF.

There are a few counts of this clone. The CDR3 is CASSIQGLLSSYNEQFF. CDR3 sequence (DNA): TGTGCCAGTAGTATCCAGGGGTTGTTGAGCTCCTACAATGAGCAGTTCTTC. This chain uses TRBV19 with TRBJ2-1, with D tentatively TRBD1 (6 bases). The CDR3 has 17 residues. Germline V gene lookup returns CDR1 LNHDA and CDR2 SQIVND (reference sequence). Trimming pared 3 bases from V and 0 bases from J, leaving 15 bases between.

This clone was found a few times. The sample has other DNA sequences that encode this CDR3 too. V gene TRBV5-1 combines with J gene TRBJ2-2, with D unresolved. The ends were cut back, 0 bases at V and 2 bases at J, with 5 bases in the middle. The length of the CDR3 is 14 residues. CDR1 SGHRS and CDR2 YFSETQ come from the germline V gene. In DNA, the CDR3 is TGCGCCAGCAGCTTGGAGGGAAACACCGGGGAGCTGTTTTTT. This encodes CASSLEGNTGELFF.

The genes are TRBV4-2 and TRBJ2-5; 7 bases map to TRBD2. CDR3 size: 15 residues. J lost 5 bases, V lost 4 bases, and 10 bases had no gene match. Germline CDR1 and CDR2: LGHNA and YNFKEQ. CDR3 in amino acids: CASSPSAGDRETQYF. The CDR3 DNA follows: TGTGCCAGCAGCCCCTCGGCGGGAGATAGGGAGACCCAGTACTTC.

This clone was found a few times. CDR3 coding DNA: TGTGCCAGCAGTTACTCGACTAGCGGAAAGGAGCAGTACTTC. Amino acids: CASSYSTSGKEQYF. The V gene is TRBV6-5, the J gene TRBJ2-7; 9 bases match TRBD2. After removal of 0 bases from V and 7 bases from J, the junction contained 4 bases not matched to a gene. Germline V CDR1 and CDR2: MNHEY, SVGAGI. The CDR3 is 14 amino acids.

This clone turned up a few times. The chain couples TRBV11-2 to TRBJ1-4; no firm D call. The CDR3 has 14 amino acids. Germline-derived CDR1 and CDR2 are SGHAT and FQNNGV. Trimming took 3 bases from V and 5 from J, leaving 10 bases between them. This CDR3 is CASSLNGLNEKLFF. The CDR3 DNA reads TGTGCCAGCAGCTTGAACGGACTGAATGAAAAACTGTTTTTT.

This clone was seen a few times. The chain joins TRBV5-1 to TRBJ2-7; D might be TRBD1 or TRBD2, each matching 5 bases. The CDR3 covers 16 residues. The germline gives CDR1 SGHRS, CDR2 YFSETQ. Trimming removed 4 bases from V and 0 bases from J, with 17 bases in between. This CDR3 is CASSRFRDGYSYEQYF. The CDR3 DNA reads as TGCGCCAGCAGCAGATTCCGGGACGGATACTCCTACGAGCAGTACTTC.

This clone is a singleton in its sample. The CDR3 sequence: CASGLGTEAFF. The CDR3 nucleotides are TGTGCTAGTGGTTTGGGTACTGAAGCTTTCTTT. The chain employs TRBV12-5 and TRBJ1-1, with D unclear. Looked up from germline, CDR1 is LGHNT and CDR2 is FRNRAP. The CDR3 extends over 11 amino acids. V dropped 1 base and J dropped 5 bases, with 2 bases sitting between them.

In its sample, this clone was seen a few times. The chain has TRBV5-6 and TRBJ2-5; perhaps D is TRBD1 or TRBD2 (5 bases each). CDR1 SGHDT and CDR2 YYEEEE come from the germline V gene. The V end was cut by 3 bases, the J end by 5 bases, with 11 bases between. This CDR3 comprises 13 residues. The CDR3 sequence: CASSSTGQETQYF. CDR3 nucleotides: TGTGCCAGCAGCTCGACGGGGCAGGAGACCCAGTACTTC.

This clone came up a few times. The chain is built from TRBV7-6 and TRBJ2-5; TRBD2 aligns across 7 bases. J was trimmed by 2 bases and V by 5 bases; bases with no gene match: 17. Germline V CDR1 and CDR2: SGHVS, FNYEAQ. There are 18 residues in the CDR3. Here the CDR3 reads CASSPPGGITSAQETQYF. The CDR3 nucleotides read TGTGCCAGCAGCCCCCCCGGGGGAATCACTAGCGCTCAAGAGACCCAGTACTTC.

This clone has just a few counts. The gene calls are TRBV27 and TRBJ2-7; 7 bases agree with TRBD1. CDR1 and CDR2 from the germline V gene are MNHEY and SMNVEV (reference sequence). There are 13 residues in the CDR3. Losses at the gene ends were 8 bases for V and 6 bases for J; bases not matched to a gene: 10. CDR3 coding DNA: TGTGCCAGCTCCGGGACAGTCTCCCGCGAGCAGTACTTC. It yields the protein CASSGTVSREQYF.

The chain joins TRBV4-1 to TRBJ2-1; TRBD2 matches 12 bases. The CDR3 is made up of 16 amino acids. Germline V gene data show CDR1 as MGHRA and CDR2 as YSYEKL. V lost 11 bases and J lost 7; bases outside the gene matches: 15. CDR3 residues: CADYVERGTSGNEQFF. For the CDR3, the DNA is TGCGCCGATTACGTTGAACGGGGGACTAGCGGGAATGAGCAGTTCTTC.

The chain carries TRBV2 and TRBJ1-4, with D perhaps TRBD1 (6 bases). The germline V gene has CDR1 SNHLY and CDR2 FYNNEI. V was shortened by 7 bases and J by 8 bases, with 14 bases between the two germline ends. The CDR3 contains 13 residues. CDR3 DNA sequence: TGTGCCAGCACTTTCCTAAGGGGGGAAAAACTGTTTTTT. This encodes CASTFLRGEKLFF.

The chain joins TRBV7-2 to TRBJ2-1; D call uncertain. This CDR3 comprises 16 residues. V was clipped by 1 base and J by 2 bases, with 12 bases between them. Per the germline V gene, CDR1 is SGHTA and CDR2 is FQGNSA. This CDR3 reads CASSLEGSGAYNEQFF. The CDR3 DNA sequence: TGTGCCAGCAGCTTAGAGGGCTCCGGCGCCTACAATGAGCAGTTCTTC.